This T cell receptor (beta chain) is from a study of post-analysis software for immune sequencing data. This clonotype has a count of ten or more. V lost 7 bases and J 8 bases, leaving 21 bases between the germline ends. Germline V gene sequence: CDR1 DFQATT, CDR2 SNEGSKA (reference sequence). The CDR3 is 14 amino acids. Libraries were made from TCR beta cDNA, and they carried unique molecular identifiers. TCRdb itself ran the PCR reads through MiXCR, one entry per CDR3 protein. The data show roughly 150,000 distinct CDR3 sequences, around 34% seen once. Specimen: blood, collected after autologous hematopoietic stem cell transplantation. The receptor was isolated from a girl aged 5 to 17 with multiple sclerosis. The gene calls are TRBV20-1 and TRBJ2-4; possible D gene TRBD1, 6 bases. The CDR3 reads CSVWDTRLGDIQYF. The CDR3 DNA is TGCAGTGTTTGGGACACGCGGTTGGGAGACATTCAGTACTTC.